Following are 10 T cell receptor beta chains from one sample sequenced in a study of cytomegalovirus exposure and HLA in healthy donors. With 60 Vbeta and 13 Jbeta primers, the PCR was carried out. Measured with immunoSEQ multiplex PCR; TCRdb has only the in-frame clones, and not every one. The data show about 170,000 clones, 80% to 90% seen once. The sequenced sample consisted of PBMCs. The source is a young woman in good health and CMV-seronegative.

This rearrangement joins TRBV18 to TRBJ2-7; unclear D gene. V lost 6 bases and J 0 bases, leaving 3 bases between the germline ends. Looked up from germline, CDR1 is KGHSH and CDR2 is LQKENI. The CDR3 has 11 amino acids. For the CDR3, the DNA is TGTGCCAGCTCCAGCTCCTACGAGCAGTACTTC. Translated: CASSSSYEQYF.

CDR3 DNA sequence: TGTGCCAGCAGTGTAGCGAGGGGGCAGAGCAATCAGCCCCAGCATTTT. Residues: CASSVARGQSNQPQHF. The chain uses TRBV6-1 and TRBJ1-5, with 7 nucleotides matching TRBD1. CDR1 and CDR2 from the germline V gene are MNHNS and SASEGT. The CDR3 runs to 16 residues. V gave up 4 bases and J gave up 1 base; unmatched junction bases: 7.

The V call is TRBV29-1, the J call TRBJ1-4; 8 bases agree with TRBD1. V was pared by 0 bases and J by 8 bases, with 8 bases of the junction left unmatched. Germline lookup yields CDR1 SQVTM and CDR2 ANQGSEA. CDR3 length equals 15 residues. For the CDR3, the DNA is TGCAGCGTTGAAGATCGAACAGGGGGACGGGAAAAACTGTTTTTT. Translating it yields CSVEDRTGGREKLFF.

This chain joins TRBV28 and TRBJ2-1, with no clear D. V lost 5 bases and J 6 bases, leaving 11 bases between the germline ends. The length of the CDR3 is 13 residues. CDR1 and CDR2 (germline): MDHEN, SYDVKM. This CDR3 is CASSPGYSNEQFF. CDR3 DNA sequence: TGTGCCAGCAGTCCCGGCTACAGCAATGAGCAGTTCTTC.

This chain links TRBV6-6 with TRBJ2-7; 7 bases fit TRBD1. V lost 7 bases to trimming and J lost 0 bases; unmatched junction nucleotides: 6. Germline CDR1 reads MNHNY; CDR2 reads SVGAGI (reference sequence). The CDR3 loop spans 14 amino acids. The chain's CDR3 is CASTATGSSYEQYF. The CDR3 DNA reads TGTGCCAGCACCGCGACAGGGAGCTCCTACGAGCAGTACTTC.

J is TRBJ1-3 and V is TRBV15, with a weak D call TRBD1 (6 bases). Trimming pared 0 bases from V and 4 bases from J, leaving 13 bases between. CDR3 size: 16 residues. Germline V CDR1 and CDR2: LNHNV, YYDKDF (reference sequence). In nucleotides, the CDR3 is TGTGCCACCAGCAGAGATTGGCAGGGGAGAGGAAACACCATATATTTT. It translates to CATSRDWQGRGNTIYF.

This clone appeared a single time. This chain connects TRBV23-1 to TRBJ2-5; TRBD1 might be the D (5 bases). TRBV23-1 carries the ORF label, with uncertain function. The CDR3 loop spans 13 amino acids. V was shortened by 6 bases and J by 1 base, with 9 bases between the two germline ends. The CDR3 here is CASRHDSQETQYF. DNA of the CDR3: TGCGCCAGCAGGCACGACAGCCAAGAGACCCAGTACTTC.

In DNA, the CDR3 is TGTGCCAGCAGTTTAGACAGGGGAGCCTACGAGCAGTACTTC. This codes for CASSLDRGAYEQYF. V gene TRBV2 combines with J gene TRBJ2-7; 8 positions agree with TRBD1. In germline, CDR1 is SNHLY, CDR2 FYNNEI. With V trimmed by 5 bases and J by 2 bases, 5 bases remained unmatched. The CDR3 extends over 14 amino acids.

The chain carries TRBV9 and TRBJ2-5, with 9 nucleotides matching TRBD2. From germline, CDR1 is SGDLS and CDR2 YYNGEE. This CDR3 comprises 14 residues. V shed 4 bases and J 5 bases; nucleotides not matched to a gene: 6. The CDR3 DNA reads as TGTGCCAGCAGCTTTGTGGCGGGGGGGGAGACCCAGTACTTC. Protein sequence: CASSFVAGGETQYF. The variable domain in full, completed from reference TRBV9 and TRBJ2-5, reads DSGVTQTPKHLITATGQRVTLRCSPRSGDLSVYWYQQSLDQGLQFLIQYYNGEERAKGNILERFSAQQFPDLHSELNLSSLELGDSALYFCASSFVAGGETQYFGPGTRLLVL.

This clone was seen a few times. The rearrangement joins TRBV19 to TRBJ2-1; 7 nucleotides align to TRBD1. The V segment lost 1 base and the J segment 6 bases; nucleotides outside the gene matches: 3. The CDR3 consists of 14 residues. Germline assignment: CDR1 LNHDA and CDR2 SQIVND (reference sequence). CDR3 sequence (DNA): TGTGCCAGTAGTATAGCGAGGGGGCGCAATGAGCAGTTCTTC. This codes for CASSIARGRNEQFF.